This T cell receptor (beta chain) emerged from a study of regulatory T cells in long-lasting Graves disease. General observations from the study: Shared public clonotypes totalled some 2,500 in persistent patients, compared with about a thousand in new patients.

Time point in this sample: persistent/refractory GD, antithyroid drugs over 5 years with positive TRAb. PBMC-extracted RNA yielded the TCR library. This CDR3 contains 16 residues. After removal of 1 base from V and 4 bases from J, the junction contained 8 bases not matched to a gene. Germline V CDR1 and CDR2: SGHDT, YYEEEE. Ten or more counts support this clonotype. The antigen is undetermined. Libraries of TCR beta came from iRepertoire HTBI primers plus Arm-PCR of CDR3 regions. Each CDR3 protein gets one entry after TCRdb re-called the multiplex PCR reads with MiXCR. The data show hundreds of thousands of distinct CDR3 sequences, with around a fifth seen just once and roughly an eighth held by the top ten.

The receptor comes from a female donor with Graves disease. The V and J genes are TRBV5-6 and TRBJ2-7; TRBD1 matches 10 bases. This sample comprised peripheral blood mononuclear cells (PBMCs), obtained when the disease was refractory, from a patient treated with antithyroid drugs. CDR3 nucleotides: TGTGCCAGCAGCTTGCATCCGAGACAGGGGGCTTACGAGCAGTACTTC. This sequence encodes CASSLHPRQGAYEQYF.